This passage covers 2 T cell receptor beta chains from one sample sequenced in a study of T cells in Graves' hyperthyroidism and ophthalmopathy (dated by TCRdb to the late 2010s). Libraries came from multiplex PCR. TCRdb shows the sequencer as Illumina HiSeq 2000. The TCR beta CDR3 regions were amplified from RNA transcripts. For the first round of RT-PCR on the TCR CDR3, the HTBI primer set was used together with the Qiagen OneStep RT-PCR kit. In TCRdb, the public reads were trimmed at Q25 with fastp and aligned with MiXCR, with productive beta chains retained. Identical CDR3 proteins give one entry, which carries the most common genes and DNA. Across this sample there are around 340,000 distinct CDR3 sequences, with about 15% seen only once. The biggest ten clones account for around 34% of the sample. The sequenced sample was blood. All receptors come from a man aged 25 to 40 with Graves' hyperthyroidism.

This clonotype was observed at least ten times. The rearrangement links TRBV18 to TRBJ1-3; 9 positions match TRBD1. J was trimmed by 2 bases and V by 6 bases; bases with no gene match: 5. The CDR3 is 15 amino acids. In germline, CDR1 is KGHSH, CDR2 LQKENI. The CDR3 is CASSRTGVAGNTIYF. For the CDR3, the DNA is TGTGCCAGCTCGCGGACAGGGGTGGCTGGAAACACCATATATTTT.

This sequence joins TRBV15 and TRBJ2-1; 10 bases match TRBD2. CDR1 is LNHNV, CDR2 YYDKDF, per germline (reference sequence). J gave up 9 bases and V 0 bases, and 11 bases lay outside the gene matches. The length of the CDR3 is 17 residues. The CDR3 protein is CATSRDIKRGGGTEQFF. CDR3 bases: TGTGCCACCAGCAGAGATATTAAGCGGGGGGGGGGTACTGAGCAGTTCTTC.